The clone carrying this TCR gamma chain is deemed large. Its antigen is as yet unknown. The data are from a study of intestinal T cells in coeliac disease. Trimming at V came to 3 bases and at J to 3 bases, leaving 4 bases not matched to a gene. The CDR3 runs to 14 residues. The germline gives CDR1 VTNTFY, CDR2 YDVSTARD (reference sequence). Genomic DNA came from ten approximately 4.8-µm formalin-fixed paraffin-embedded scrolls per case. Notes on the study in general: Multiple copies of a CDR3 amino acid sequence may be PCR duplicates.

The TRG library came from about 0.2 ug of biopsy DNA amplified with LymphoTrack primers. TCRdb re-identified clones in the multiplex PCR reads via CATT. The sample shows 680 or so gamma-chain clones, around 50% of them seen only once. Sequencing was carried out using a duodenal biopsy. The clonotype originates from a human donor with celiac disease. V and J are TRGV3 and TRGJP2. The CDR3 sequence is CATWDGRSDWIKTF. The CDR3 nucleotides are TGTGCCACCTGGGACGGTCGTAGTGATTGGATCAAGACGTTT.